Each of the 27 T cell receptor beta chains below was sequenced from the same sample in a study of identical twins. One entry per CDR3 protein, called by TCRdb with MiXCR from the 5' RACE reads. Of around 570,000 distinct CDR3 sequences listed, 9% to 10% are singletons. This sample was shared with a second study, whose subject was yellow fever vaccine responses in identical twins.

The sequenced sample consisted of PBMCs. These receptors were obtained from a woman aged 18-30 years in good health.

This clonotype was detected a few times. V usage is TRBV12-3 or TRBV12-4 and J usage is TRBJ2-5; TRBD2 matches 9 bases. Germline trimming cut 6 bases from V and 7 bases from J; bases unmatched to any gene: 12. CDR3 length equals 15 residues. CDR3 bases: TGTGCCAGCAGCCCGGCGGCTAGCGGGGTCGGGACCCAGTACTTC. This codes for CASSPAASGVGTQYF.

Ten or more counts support this clonotype. The rearrangement links TRBV12-3 or TRBV12-4 to TRBJ1-6; D remains unclear. The CDR3 has 12 residues. Trimming took 6 bases from V and 10 from J, leaving 10 bases between them. The CDR3: CASRRTESPLHF. The CDR3 DNA follows: TGTGCCAGCAGACGGACGGAGTCACCCCTCCACTTT.

This clonotype appeared a few times. The CDR3 DNA is TGTGCCACCAGTAAACAGGGATGGGGCAATGAGCAGTTCTTC. It encodes CATSKQGWGNEQFF. The rearrangement links TRBV15 to TRBJ2-1, with D possibly being TRBD1 (6 bases). The CDR3 contains 14 residues. From germline, CDR1 is LNHNV and CDR2 YYDKDF (reference sequence). With 6 bases removed from V and 6 bases from J, the gap between germline ends came to 15 bases.

This chain links TRBV20-1 with TRBJ2-1; 9 bases are a match to TRBD2. The CDR3 spans 17 residues. The J segment lost 0 bases and the V segment lost 1 base, leaving 7 bases of the junction unmatched. Germline CDR1 and CDR2: DFQATT and SNEGSKA (reference sequence). The DNA of the CDR3 is TGCAGTGCTAGAGTCAGCGGGGGGTTCGACTCCTACAATGAGCAGTTCTTC. This encodes CSARVSGGFDSYNEQFF.

This clonotype came up a few times. The genes are TRBV7-8 and TRBJ2-5; 9 nucleotides line up with TRBD2. V lost 5 bases and J lost 5; bases outside the gene matches: 12. Germline V gene sequence: CDR1 SGHVS, CDR2 FQNEAQ. The CDR3 totals 16 residues. This CDR3 reads CASSILTSAGGETQYF. The CDR3 bases are TGTGCCAGCAGCATATTGACTAGCGCGGGGGGGGAGACCCAGTACTTC.

This clonotype was seen more than once but under ten times. The DNA for the CDR3 is TGCGCCAGCAGCTCCGGGGCAGGGGACTACGAGCAGTACTTC. Amino acid sequence: CASSSGAGDYEQYF. The chain joins TRBV5-1 to TRBJ2-7; D is perhaps TRBD1 (6 bases). The germline CDR1 and CDR2 sequences are SGHRS and YFSETQ. This CDR3 is 14 amino acids long. V was pared by 3 bases and J by 3 bases, with 13 bases between.

This clonotype was recorded many times. The gene calls are TRBV3-1 and TRBJ2-1, with 10 bases aligning to TRBD2. Per germline, CDR1 LGHDT and CDR2 YNNKEL (reference sequence). V dropped 1 base and J dropped 6; count of bases not matched to a gene: 12. This CDR3 is 18 amino acids long. The CDR3 region is CASSQGEGAGGRFNEQFF. In nucleotides, the CDR3 is TGTGCCAGCAGCCAAGGGGAAGGAGCGGGGGGGCGTTTCAATGAGCAGTTCTTC.

The rearrangement uses TRBV10-3 and TRBJ2-2; 8 bases align to TRBD1. Germline V CDR1 and CDR2: ENHRY, SYGVKD. J was trimmed by 4 bases and V by 2 bases; bases with no gene match: 3. The CDR3 length is 15 residues. CDR3 nucleotides: TGTGCCATCAGTGAGCGACAGGGGCCCACCGGGGAGCTGTTTTTT. As protein: CAISERQGPTGELFF.

A few counts support this clonotype. This chain joins TRBV7-3 and TRBJ2-3; the match to TRBD2 covers 8 bases. V lost 3 bases, J lost 5 bases, and 4 bases stayed unmatched. CDR1 and CDR2 from the germline V gene are SGHTA and FQGTGA. The CDR3 contains 14 residues. CDR3 amino acids: CASSLGLDGDTQYF. Here the CDR3 DNA reads TGTGCCAGCAGCTTGGGACTAGACGGAGATACGCAGTATTTT.

This clonotype was recorded a few times. The chain combines TRBV10-3 with TRBJ2-1; 10 positions match TRBD2. The CDR3 contains 17 residues. V gave up 4 bases and J gave up 2 bases; unmatched junction bases: 8. Looked up from germline, CDR1 is ENHRY and CDR2 is SYGVKD. The DNA for the CDR3 is TGTGCCATCAGTGTGTCCGGGACTAGCGACGCCTACAATGAGCAGTTCTTC. As protein: CAISVSGTSDAYNEQFF.

This clonotype came up many times. V usage is TRBV7-9 and J usage is TRBJ1-3; 9 nucleotides agree with TRBD1. V was clipped by 4 bases and J by 3 bases; unmatched bases: 10. There are 17 residues in the CDR3. Germline V gives CDR1 SEHNR, CDR2 FQNEAQ (reference sequence). CDR3 sequence reads: CASSSTSGQGFGNTIYF. Here the CDR3 DNA reads TGTGCCAGCAGCTCAACCTCGGGACAGGGCTTTGGAAACACCATATATTTT. Full variable domain (missing parts from reference TRBV7-9 and TRBJ1-3): DTGVSQNPRHKITKRGQNVTFRCDPISEHNRLYWYRQTLGQGPEFLTYFQNEAQLEKSRLLSDRFSAERPKGSFSTLEIQRTEQGDSAMYLCASSSTSGQGFGNTIYFGEGSWLTVV.

This clonotype was detected a few times. J is TRBJ2-5 and V is TRBV4-1, with 8 bases lining up with TRBD1. V was clipped by 0 bases and J by 3 bases; unmatched bases: 6. Germline V gene sequence: CDR1 MGHRA, CDR2 YSYEKL. CDR3 length: 16 amino acids. CDR3 DNA: TGCGCCAGCAGCCAAGAGCCCAGGGGGCTTAAAGAGACCCAGTACTTC. It is translated as CASSQEPRGLKETQYF.

V and J are TRBV19 and TRBJ2-1, with 7 bases matching TRBD1. The germline V gene has CDR1 LNHDA and CDR2 SQIVND (reference sequence). The CDR3 is 15 residues long. With 9 bases clipped from V and 12 bases from J, the junction kept 20 bases outside the gene matches. CDR3 nucleotide sequence: TGTGCCAGATTGGCGGAAGACAGGGATCGTTTAGGGCAGTTCTTC. This gives the protein CARLAEDRDRLGQFF.

Comments on this clonotype: This may arise from a read error, as a much more abundant clone is one base away. The genes are TRBV12-3 or TRBV12-4 and TRBJ2-3; D is perhaps TRBD1 or TRBD2 (5 bases each). There are 14 residues in the CDR3. Trimming cost V 7 bases and J 2 bases, with 13 bases left between them. CDR3 protein: CASTHGGTTDTQYF. CDR3 in DNA: TGTGCCAGCACCCATGGGGGAACCACAGATACGCAGTATTTT.

The chain carries TRBV10-3 and TRBJ2-5, with 8 nucleotides matching TRBD2. J was trimmed by 1 base and V by 11 bases; bases with no gene match: 9. The germline V gene has CDR1 ENHRY and CDR2 SYGVKD. This CDR3 is 14 amino acids long. The CDR3 bases are TGTGCCGCTGAAGGCGGGGGGTCCCAAGAGACCCAGTACTTC. This translates into CAAEGGGSQETQYF.

The rearrangement links TRBV7-2 to TRBJ2-4; TRBD2 agrees at 15 bases. CDR3 length: 14 amino acids. CDR1 is SGHTA and CDR2 is FQGNSA in the germline V gene. Unmatched junction bases numbered 2, after V lost 5 bases and J lost 9 bases. The CDR3 DNA is TGTGCCAGCAGCGAGGGACTAGCGGGGGGCATTCAGTACTTC. Amino acids: CASSEGLAGGIQYF.

V is TRBV12-3 or TRBV12-4 and J is TRBJ1-1, with D perhaps TRBD1 (6 bases). Deletions cut 8 bases from V and 1 base from J, with 11 bases between. The length of the CDR3 is 13 residues. The CDR3 reads CASGVGGNTEAFF. CDR3 nucleotide sequence: TGTGCCAGCGGAGTAGGGGGGAACACTGAAGCTTTCTTT.

There are many counts of this clonotype. The genes are TRBV6-5 and TRBJ2-7; 10 bases agree with TRBD1. Germline trimming cut 4 bases from V and 1 base from J; bases unmatched to any gene: 4. Germline V gene sequence: CDR1 MNHEY, CDR2 SVGAGI. The CDR3 runs 15 residues. The CDR3 sequence: CASSLEGQGSYEQYF. Here the CDR3 DNA reads TGTGCCAGCAGTTTGGAGGGACAGGGGTCCTACGAGCAGTACTTC.

This chain joins TRBV12-3 or TRBV12-4 and TRBJ2-2; D is possibly TRBD1 (6 bases). The CDR3 runs 14 residues. V was clipped by 8 bases and J by 3 bases, with 13 bases between them. The CDR3: CASGSQGYTGELFF. The CDR3, as DNA: TGTGCCAGCGGATCCCAGGGGTACACCGGGGAGCTGTTTTTT.

The V gene is TRBV2, the J gene TRBJ2-5, with TRBD1 as a possible D gene (6 bases). This CDR3 region has 16 residues. The V end was cut by 3 bases, the J end by 5 bases, with 19 bases between. The germline gives CDR1 SNHLY, CDR2 FYNNEI. The CDR3 DNA is TGTGCCAGCAGTGAGGAAACCAGGGGAGAAGGGGAGACCCAGTACTTC. This codes for CASSEETRGEGETQYF.

The sample holds a few counts of this clonotype. The chain links TRBV24-1 to TRBJ1-1; perhaps TRBD1 as D (6 bases). Between the trimmed V and J ends, which lost 8 bases and 5 bases, there was a span of 14 bases. Germline V gene data show CDR1 as KGHDR and CDR2 as SFDVKD. This CDR3 is built from 13 residues. This CDR3 reads CATTETGRTEAFF. The CDR3 bases are TGTGCCACCACAGAAACAGGGAGAACTGAAGCTTTCTTT.

J is TRBJ2-2 and V is TRBV6-5; TRBD2 matches at 10 bases. The germline V gene has CDR1 MNHEY and CDR2 SVGAGI. V gave up 6 bases and J gave up 0 bases; unmatched junction bases: 13. CDR3 length equals 19 residues. CDR3 sequence reads: CASRYDLAGVVSNTGELFF. CDR3 in DNA: TGTGCCAGCAGATACGACCTAGCGGGGGTGGTTTCGAACACCGGGGAGCTGTTTTTT.

This clonotype was counted only a few times. The rearrangement links TRBV2 to TRBJ2-2; D gene uncertain. The length of the CDR3 is 14 residues. V lost 3 bases and J lost 4, with 9 bases in between. CDR1 and CDR2 from the germline V gene are SNHLY and FYNNEI. The CDR3 nucleotides are TGTGCCAGCAGTGAGGACGGACCCACCGGGGAGCTGTTTTTT. Its translation: CASSEDGPTGELFF.

This clonotype was recorded a few times. This rearrangement joins TRBV12-3 or TRBV12-4 to TRBJ2-5; weak D call: TRBD2 (5 bases). Deletions cut 3 bases from V and 4 bases from J, with 12 bases between. The CDR3 runs to 14 residues. In DNA, the CDR3 is TGTGCCAGCAGTTTTGTAGGAAGCGGAGAGACCCAGTACTTC. Translating it yields CASSFVGSGETQYF.

This clonotype was seen many times. This rearrangement joins TRBV7-6 to TRBJ2-7; the D is unclear. CDR1 and CDR2 from the germline V gene are SGHVS and FNYEAQ. The ends were cut back, 2 bases at V and 2 bases at J, with 7 bases in the middle. The CDR3 consists of 13 residues. DNA for the CDR3: TGTGCCAGCAGCTTACACTCTACCTACGAGCAGTACTTC. Its translation is CASSLHSTYEQYF.

This clonotype occurred many times. The chain joins TRBV29-1 to TRBJ2-5; the match to TRBD2 covers 11 bases. The CDR3 runs 14 residues. Germline CDR1 SQVTM, CDR2 ANQGSEA. The J segment lost 4 bases and the V segment lost 2 bases, leaving 3 bases of the junction unmatched. CDR3 sequence: CSVEWLAGGETQYF. The CDR3 nucleotides are TGCAGCGTTGAATGGCTAGCGGGAGGAGAGACCCAGTACTTC.

The rearrangement links TRBV18 to TRBJ2-3; the match to TRBD2 covers 8 bases. The CDR3 consists of 16 residues. The V gene's germline CDR1 is KGHSH and CDR2 LQKENI. Trimming took 2 bases from V and 4 from J; bases not matched to a gene: 8. The CDR3: CASSPNAAGGSDTQYF. The DNA for the CDR3 is TGTGCCAGCTCACCAAATGCGGCGGGAGGCTCAGATACGCAGTATTTT. The full variable domain, with the rest looked up from reference TRBV18 and TRBJ2-3, is NAGVMQNPRHLVRRRGQEARLRCSPMKGHSHVYWYRQLPEEGLKFMVYLQKENIIDESGMPKERFSAEFPKEGPSILRIQQVVRGDSAAYFCASSPNAAGGSDTQYFGPGTRLTVL.